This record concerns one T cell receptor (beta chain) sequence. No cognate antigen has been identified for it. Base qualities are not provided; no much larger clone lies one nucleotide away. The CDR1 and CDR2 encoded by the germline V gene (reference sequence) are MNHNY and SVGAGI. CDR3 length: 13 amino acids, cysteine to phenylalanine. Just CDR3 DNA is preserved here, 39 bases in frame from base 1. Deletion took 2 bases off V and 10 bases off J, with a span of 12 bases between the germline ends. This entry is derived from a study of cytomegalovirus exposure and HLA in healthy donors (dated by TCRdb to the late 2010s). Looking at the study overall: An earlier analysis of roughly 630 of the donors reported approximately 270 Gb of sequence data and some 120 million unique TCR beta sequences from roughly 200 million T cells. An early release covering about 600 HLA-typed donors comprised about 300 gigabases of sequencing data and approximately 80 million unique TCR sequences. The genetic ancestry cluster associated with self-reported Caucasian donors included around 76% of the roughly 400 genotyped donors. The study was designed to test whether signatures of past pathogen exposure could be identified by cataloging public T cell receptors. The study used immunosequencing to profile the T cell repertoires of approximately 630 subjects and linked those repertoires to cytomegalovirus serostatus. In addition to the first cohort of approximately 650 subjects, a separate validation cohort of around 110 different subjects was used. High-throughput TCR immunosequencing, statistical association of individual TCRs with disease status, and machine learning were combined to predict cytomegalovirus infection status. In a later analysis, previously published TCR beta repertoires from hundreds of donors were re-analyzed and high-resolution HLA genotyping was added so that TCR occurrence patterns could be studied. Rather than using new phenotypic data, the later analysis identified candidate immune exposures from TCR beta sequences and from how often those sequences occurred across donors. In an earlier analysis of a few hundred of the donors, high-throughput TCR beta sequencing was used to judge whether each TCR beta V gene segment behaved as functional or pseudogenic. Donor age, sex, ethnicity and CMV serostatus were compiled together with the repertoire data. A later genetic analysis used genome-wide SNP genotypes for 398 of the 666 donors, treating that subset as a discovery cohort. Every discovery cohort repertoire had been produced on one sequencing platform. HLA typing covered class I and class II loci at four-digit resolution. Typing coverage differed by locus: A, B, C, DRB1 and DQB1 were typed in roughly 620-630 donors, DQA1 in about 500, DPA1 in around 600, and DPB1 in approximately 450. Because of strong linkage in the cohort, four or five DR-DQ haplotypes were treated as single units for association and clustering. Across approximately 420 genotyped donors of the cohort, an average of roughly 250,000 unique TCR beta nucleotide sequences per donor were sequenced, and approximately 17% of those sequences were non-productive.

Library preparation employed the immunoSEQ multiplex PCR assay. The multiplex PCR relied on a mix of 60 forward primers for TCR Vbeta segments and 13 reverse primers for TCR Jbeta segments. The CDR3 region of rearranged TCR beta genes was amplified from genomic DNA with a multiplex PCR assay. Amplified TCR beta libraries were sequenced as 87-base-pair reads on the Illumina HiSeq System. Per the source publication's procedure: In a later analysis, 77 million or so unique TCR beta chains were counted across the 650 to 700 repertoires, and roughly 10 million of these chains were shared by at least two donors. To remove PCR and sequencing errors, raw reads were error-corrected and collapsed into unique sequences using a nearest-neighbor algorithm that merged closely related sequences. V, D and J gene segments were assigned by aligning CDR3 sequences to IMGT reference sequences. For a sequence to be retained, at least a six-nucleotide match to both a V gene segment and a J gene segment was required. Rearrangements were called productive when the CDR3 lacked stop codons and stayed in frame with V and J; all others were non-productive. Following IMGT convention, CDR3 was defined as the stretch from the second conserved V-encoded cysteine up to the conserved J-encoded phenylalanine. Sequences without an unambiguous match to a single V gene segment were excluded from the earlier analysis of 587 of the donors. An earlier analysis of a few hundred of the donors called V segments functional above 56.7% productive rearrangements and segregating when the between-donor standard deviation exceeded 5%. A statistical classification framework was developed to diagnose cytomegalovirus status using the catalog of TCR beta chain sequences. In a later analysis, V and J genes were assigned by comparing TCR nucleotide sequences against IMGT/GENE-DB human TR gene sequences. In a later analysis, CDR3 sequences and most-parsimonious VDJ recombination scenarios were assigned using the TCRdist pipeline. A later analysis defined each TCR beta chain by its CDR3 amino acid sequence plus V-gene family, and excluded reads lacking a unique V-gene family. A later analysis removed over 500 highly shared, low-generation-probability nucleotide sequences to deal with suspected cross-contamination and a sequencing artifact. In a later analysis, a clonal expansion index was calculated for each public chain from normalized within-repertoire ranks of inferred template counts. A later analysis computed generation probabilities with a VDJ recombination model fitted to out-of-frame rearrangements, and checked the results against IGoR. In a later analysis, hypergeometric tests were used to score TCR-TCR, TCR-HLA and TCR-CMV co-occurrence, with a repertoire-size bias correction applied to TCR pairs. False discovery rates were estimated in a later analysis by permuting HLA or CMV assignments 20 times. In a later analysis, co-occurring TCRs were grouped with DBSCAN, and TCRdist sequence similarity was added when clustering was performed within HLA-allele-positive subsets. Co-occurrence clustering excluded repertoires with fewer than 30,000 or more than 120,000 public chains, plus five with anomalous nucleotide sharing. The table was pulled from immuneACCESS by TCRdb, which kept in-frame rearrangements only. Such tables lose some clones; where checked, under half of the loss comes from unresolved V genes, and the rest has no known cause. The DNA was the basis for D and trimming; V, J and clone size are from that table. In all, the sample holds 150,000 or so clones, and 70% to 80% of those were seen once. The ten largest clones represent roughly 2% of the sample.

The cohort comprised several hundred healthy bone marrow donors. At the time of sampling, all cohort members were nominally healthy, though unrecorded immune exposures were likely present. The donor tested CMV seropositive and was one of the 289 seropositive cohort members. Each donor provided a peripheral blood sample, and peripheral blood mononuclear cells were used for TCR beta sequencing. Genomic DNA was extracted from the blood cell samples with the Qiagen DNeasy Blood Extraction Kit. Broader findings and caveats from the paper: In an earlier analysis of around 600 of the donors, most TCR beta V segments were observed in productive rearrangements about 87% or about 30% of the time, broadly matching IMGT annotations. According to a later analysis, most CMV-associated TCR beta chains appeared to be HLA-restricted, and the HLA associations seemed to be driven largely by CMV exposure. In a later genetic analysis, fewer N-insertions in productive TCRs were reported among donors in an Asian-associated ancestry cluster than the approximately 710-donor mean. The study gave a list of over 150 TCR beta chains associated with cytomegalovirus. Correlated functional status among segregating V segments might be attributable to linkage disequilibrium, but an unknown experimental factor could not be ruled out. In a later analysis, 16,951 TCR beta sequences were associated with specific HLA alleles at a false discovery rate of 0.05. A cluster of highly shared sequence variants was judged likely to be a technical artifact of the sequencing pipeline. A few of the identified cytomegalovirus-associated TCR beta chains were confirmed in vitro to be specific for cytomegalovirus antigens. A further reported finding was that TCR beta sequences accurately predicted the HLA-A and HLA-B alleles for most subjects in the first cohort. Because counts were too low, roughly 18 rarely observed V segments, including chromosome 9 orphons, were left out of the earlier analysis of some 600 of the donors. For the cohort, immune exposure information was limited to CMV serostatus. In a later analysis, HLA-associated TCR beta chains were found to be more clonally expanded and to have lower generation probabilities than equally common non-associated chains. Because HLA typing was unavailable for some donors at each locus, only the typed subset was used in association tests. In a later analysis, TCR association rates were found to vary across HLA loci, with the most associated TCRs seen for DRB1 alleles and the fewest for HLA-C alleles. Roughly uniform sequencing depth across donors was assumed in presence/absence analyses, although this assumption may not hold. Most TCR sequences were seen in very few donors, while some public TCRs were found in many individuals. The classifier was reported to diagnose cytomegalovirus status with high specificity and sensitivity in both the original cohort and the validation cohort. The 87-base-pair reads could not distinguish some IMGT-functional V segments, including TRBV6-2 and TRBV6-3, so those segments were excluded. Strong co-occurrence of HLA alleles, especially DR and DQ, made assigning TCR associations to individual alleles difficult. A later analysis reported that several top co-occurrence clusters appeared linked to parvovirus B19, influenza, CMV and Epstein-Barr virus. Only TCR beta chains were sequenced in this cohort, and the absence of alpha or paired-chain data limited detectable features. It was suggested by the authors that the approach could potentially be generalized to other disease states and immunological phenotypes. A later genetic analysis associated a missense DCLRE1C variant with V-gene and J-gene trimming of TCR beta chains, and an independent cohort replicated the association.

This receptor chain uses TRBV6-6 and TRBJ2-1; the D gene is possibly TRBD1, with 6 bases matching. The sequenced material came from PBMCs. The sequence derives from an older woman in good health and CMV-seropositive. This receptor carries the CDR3 CASSYAPDREQFF. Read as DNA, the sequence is TGTGCCAGCAGTTACGCCCCCGACAGGGAGCAGTTCTTC.